This T cell receptor beta chain was captured in a study of OX40 agonist ivuxolimab in advanced cancers. The wider study: With a range of roughly 23 to 90, age averaged about 58 years, and about 80% were male. Under the entry rules, prior anti-PD-1, anti-PD-L1 or anti-CTLA-4 therapy was allowed, and roughly 41% had some.

Here immunoSEQ multiplex PCR was the method, and the copy in TCRdb shows in-frame clones only, minus some. The profile shows approximately 64,000 clones, roughly 85% of them singletons. Germline V gene lookup returns CDR1 SGHNT and CDR2 YYREEE (reference sequence). The CDR3 has 13 amino acids. The V gene end was trimmed by 6 bases and the J gene end by 8 bases; junction bases not matched to a gene: 9. Sample: CD4+ or CD8+ T cells sorted from blood, taken in a trial of the OX40 agonist ivuxolimab. The gene calls are TRBV5-4 and TRBJ2-3, with 7 bases matching TRBD2. This TCR was sampled from an adult with an advanced solid tumor such as melanoma, head and neck, liver or kidney cancer. The CDR3 DNA reads TGTGCCAGCACCATAATGGGGGGGGGTACGCAGTATTTT. Its translation: CASTIMGGGTQYF.